This T cell receptor beta chain emerged from a study of blood T cells in healthy people across ages. General observations from the study: A strong correlation between TCR beta diversity and naive T cell percentage was seen.

This CDR3 comprises 13 residues. Germline CDR1 and CDR2: MNHNS and SASEGT. This clonotype was observed at least ten times. What it recognizes is unknown. A read error may account for a junction end that differs from germline. Alongside a J-beta primer mix, a sample-barcoded 5' primer served in a second PCR lasting roughly 7 to 11 cycles. TCRdb ran MiXCR on the 5' RACE reads and lists one entry per CDR3 protein. The sample lists under 750,000 distinct CDR3 sequences, 45% to 55% occurring once. Every participating donor contributed around 9.5 milliliters of peripheral blood through a draw. The chain links TRBV6-1 to TRBJ2-5, with D maybe TRBD1 (5 bases). Sequenced input: blood. The source is an elderly man in good health. CDR3: CASIEGDRETQYF. CDR3 sequence (DNA): TGTGCCAGCATTGAAGGGGATAGGGAGACCCAGTACTTC.